Each of the 28 T cell receptor beta chains below was sequenced from the same sample in a study of graft-versus-host responses after intestinal transplantation. The antigens for these receptors are not known. TCRdb's copy holds only in-frame clones and misses some; the assay was immunoSEQ multiplex PCR. The table includes over 70,000 clones, 75% to 90% detected once. Sequenced here: unstimulated CD8+ T cells sorted from spleen or lymph node cells, sampled before intestinal transplant. All receptors come from a human donor who received an intestinal transplant.

The chain recombines TRBV4-1 with TRBJ2-7, with D possibly called TRBD1 or TRBD2 (5 bases each). V was trimmed by 3 bases and J by 3 bases, leaving 21 bases between them. CDR1 MGHRA and CDR2 YSYEKL come from the germline V gene. This CDR3 has 17 amino acids. The CDR3 reads CASSHEEGPNNFYEQYF. CDR3 bases: TGCGCCAGCAGCCATGAAGAGGGGCCCAATAACTTCTACGAGCAGTACTTC.

This clone was counted between two and nine times. The J gene is TRBJ2-7, the V gene TRBV6-5, with TRBD2 as a possible D gene (6 bases). Trimming left V 0 bases short and J 1 base short, with 7 bases between. The CDR3 runs to 14 residues. Germline V gives CDR1 MNHEY, CDR2 SVGAGI. CDR3 DNA sequence: TGTGCCAGCAGTTACTCGGGGGGATCCTACGAGCAGTACTTC. This translates into CASSYSGGSYEQYF.

This chain's CDR3 is CASSFGDSNQPQHF. The CDR3 DNA sequence: TGTGCCAGCAGTTTTGGGGATAGCAATCAGCCCCAGCATTTT. This chain joins TRBV27 and TRBJ1-5; D gene unclear. The CDR3 consists of 14 residues. V was pared by 3 bases and J by 0 bases, with 6 bases between. Germline loops: CDR1 MNHEY, CDR2 SMNVEV (reference sequence).

V usage is TRBV4-1 and J usage is TRBJ1-3, with D uncertain. V lost 0 bases to trimming and J lost 3 bases, with 6 bases between them. The CDR3 totals 14 residues. Germline V gene lookup returns CDR1 MGHRA and CDR2 YSYEKL. CDR3 protein: CASSQDTSGNTIYF. The CDR3 bases are TGCGCCAGCAGCCAAGATACCAGTGGAAACACCATATATTTT.

The gene calls are TRBV25-1 and TRBJ1-3, with TRBD1 identical over 7 bases. CDR3 length: 16 amino acids. Per germline, CDR1 MGHDK and CDR2 SYGVNS. V dropped 2 bases and J dropped 2; count of bases not matched to a gene: 6. This CDR3 is CASSEQGVLTGNTIYF. The CDR3, as DNA: TGTGCCAGCAGTGAACAGGGGGTCTTAACTGGAAACACCATATATTTT.

The chain combines TRBV6-1 with TRBJ2-1, with 7 bases identical to TRBD2. The V segment lost 3 bases and the J segment 12 bases; nucleotides outside the gene matches: 5. The CDR3 contains 12 residues. Germline V gene data show CDR1 as MNHNS and CDR2 as SASEGT. In DNA form, the CDR3 reads TGTGCCAGCAGTGAGGGGGGGTCAATGCAGTTCTTC. Translation gives CASSEGGSMQFF.

The chain joins TRBV7-2 to TRBJ2-7; D remains unclear. V shed 0 bases and J shed 5 bases, with 5 bases lying between them. Germline lookup yields CDR1 SGHTA and CDR2 FQGNSA. The CDR3 runs 12 residues. The CDR3 here is CASSLAWNEQYF. The CDR3 DNA sequence: TGTGCCAGCAGCTTAGCTTGGAACGAGCAGTACTTC.

The chain combines TRBV5-3 with TRBJ2-7, with 9 nucleotides matching TRBD2. TRBV5-3 qualifies as an ORF whose function is uncertain. With 0 bases clipped from V and 0 bases from J, the junction kept 4 bases outside the gene matches. This CDR3 contains 16 residues. The CDR3 loop reads CARSLVRTSASYEQYF. The CDR3 nucleotides are TGTGCCAGAAGCTTGGTTAGGACTAGCGCCTCCTACGAGCAGTACTTC.

J is TRBJ1-2 and V is TRBV28; a possible D gene is TRBD1 (5 bases). This CDR3 region has 11 residues. Between the trimmed V and J ends, which lost 9 bases and 3 bases, there was a span of 8 bases. Germline V gene data show CDR1 as MDHEN and CDR2 as SYDVKM. The chain's CDR3 is CASGTDYGYTF. CDR3 coding DNA: TGTGCCAGTGGGACCGACTATGGCTACACCTTC.

V and J are TRBV11-2 and TRBJ1-2; D possibly corresponds to TRBD1 (6 bases). The CDR3 is 16 amino acids. The germline V and J ends were trimmed by 1 base and 3 bases, with 15 bases remaining between them. Germline CDR1 is SGHAT and CDR2 is FQNNGV. CDR3 DNA: TGTGCCAGCAGCTTAGTATTTCTTGGGGGGCACTATGGCTACACCTTC. Encoded protein: CASSLVFLGGHYGYTF.

V and J are TRBV7-9 and TRBJ2-1; 12 bases are a match to TRBD2. CDR1 and CDR2 from the germline V gene are SEHNR and FQNEAQ (reference sequence). The CDR3 covers 18 residues. Germline trimming cut 7 bases from V and 7 bases from J; bases unmatched to any gene: 17. The CDR3 here is CASTIRSASGGAENEQFF. DNA for the CDR3: TGTGCCAGCACCATTAGGTCGGCTAGCGGGGGGGCAGAGAATGAGCAGTTCTTC.

This chain uses TRBV30 with TRBJ2-5, with 8 bases matching TRBD2. The CDR3 consists of 12 residues. The junction had 0 bases not matched to a gene; V was cut back by 2 bases and J by 4 bases. Germline V CDR1 and CDR2: GTSNPN, SVGIG (reference sequence). The CDR3 nucleotides are TGTGCCTGGAGTCTAGCGGGAGAGACCCAGTACTTC. Translating gives CAWSLAGETQYF.

The chain recombines TRBV18 with TRBJ2-5; 10 bases are a match to TRBD1. V lost 2 bases, J lost 4 bases, and 7 bases stayed unmatched. Germline lookup yields CDR1 KGHSH and CDR2 LQKENI. The CDR3 totals 16 residues. CDR3 protein: CASSPMDRGDGETQYF. CDR3 nucleotide sequence: TGTGCCAGCTCACCAATGGACAGGGGGGACGGAGAGACCCAGTACTTC. Full variable domain (outside the CDR3, taken from reference TRBV18 and TRBJ2-5): NAGVMQNPRHLVRRRGQEARLRCSPMKGHSHVYWYRQLPEEGLKFMVYLQKENIIDESGMPKERFSAEFPKEGPSILRIQQVVRGDSAAYFCASSPMDRGDGETQYFGPGTRLLVL.

The gene calls are TRBV15 and TRBJ2-4; D tentatively reads TRBD1 or TRBD2 (6 bases each). The CDR3 extends over 15 amino acids. V shed 0 bases and J shed 6 bases, with 12 bases lying between them. Germline V CDR1 and CDR2: LNHNV, YYDKDF (reference sequence). The CDR3 coding sequence is TGTGCCACCAGCAGAGAGGCGGGACACCCAAACATTCAGTACTTC. Encoded protein: CATSREAGHPNIQYF.

V is TRBV4-1 and J is TRBJ2-1, with 14 nucleotides matching TRBD2. Per germline, CDR1 MGHRA and CDR2 YSYEKL. CDR3 size: 19 residues. V gave up 0 bases and J gave up 2 bases; unmatched junction bases: 6. The CDR3 nucleotides read TGCGCCAGCAGCCAAGATCAGGGACTAGCGGGAGTTACCTACAATGAGCAGTTCTTC. It codes for CASSQDQGLAGVTYNEQFF.

This clone came up once. The CDR3 sequence is CASSFGEDYEQYF. The CDR3 nucleotides read TGTGCCAGCAGCTTTGGGGAAGACTACGAGCAGTACTTC. J is TRBJ2-7 and V is TRBV5-4; D call uncertain. Germline V gene lookup returns CDR1 SGHNT and CDR2 YYREEE (reference sequence). CDR3 length: 13 residues. Between the trimmed V and J ends, which lost 2 bases and 3 bases, there was a span of 9 bases.

J is TRBJ2-5 and V is TRBV2, with TRBD2 matching over 7 bases. Trimming cost V 7 bases and J 3 bases; bases outside gene matches: 8. Germline values: CDR1 SNHLY, CDR2 FYNNEI. The length of the CDR3 is 14 residues. CDR3 bases: TGTGCCAGCACTCGGACTCTAGCGGAAGAGACCCAGTACTTC. Amino acids: CASTRTLAEETQYF.

Written as DNA, the CDR3 is TGCAGCGTTGAAAAGGGGGGGGCTAACTATGGCTACACCTTC. It codes for CSVEKGGANYGYTF. The chain is built from TRBV29-1 and TRBJ1-2, with D possibly being TRBD1 (6 bases). This CDR3 has 14 residues. Germline CDR1 and CDR2: SQVTM and ANQGSEA. Trimming cost V 2 bases and J 0 bases, with 10 bases left between them. Full variable domain (remainder filled in from reference TRBV29-1 and TRBJ1-2): SAVISQKPSRDICQRGTSLTIQCQVDSQVTMMFWYRQQPGQSLTLIATANQGSEATYESGFVIDKFPISRPNLTFSTLTVSNMSPEDSSIYLCSVEKGGANYGYTFGSGTRLTVV.

The chain joins TRBV11-2 to TRBJ2-6; D is uncertain. Trimming left V 3 bases short and J 0 bases short, with 6 bases between. Germline V gene sequence: CDR1 SGHAT, CDR2 FQNNGV. The CDR3 has 15 residues. This CDR3 is CASSFSGSGANVLTF. The DNA for the CDR3 is TGTGCCAGCAGCTTCTCGGGCTCTGGGGCCAACGTCCTGACTTTC.

The chain has TRBV5-4 and TRBJ2-5; D remains ambiguous. V shed 0 bases and J shed 4 bases, with 10 bases lying between them. The CDR3 sequence is 14 residues long. Per the germline V gene, CDR1 is SGHNT and CDR2 is YYREEE (reference sequence). The CDR3 reads CASSLDFGGETQYF. Here the CDR3 DNA reads TGTGCCAGCAGCTTGGATTTTGGTGGAGAGACCCAGTACTTC. Complete variable domain (other parts from reference TRBV5-4 and TRBJ2-5): ETGVTQSPTHLIKTRGQQVTLRCSSQSGHNTVSWYQQALGQGPQFIFQYYREEENGRGNFPPRFSGLQFPNYSSELNVNALELDDSALYLCASSLDFGGETQYFGPGTRLLVL.

This rearrangement joins TRBV19 to TRBJ2-7; 9 nucleotides agree with TRBD1. The germline gives CDR1 LNHDA, CDR2 SQIVND (reference sequence). With V trimmed by 4 bases and J by 4 bases, 5 bases remained unmatched. The CDR3 is made up of 14 amino acids. Here the CDR3 reads CASSRGQGNYEQYF. For the CDR3, the DNA is TGTGCCAGTAGTAGGGGACAGGGTAATTACGAGCAGTACTTC.

The rearrangement uses TRBV2 and TRBJ1-1; maybe TRBD1 (6 bases). V lost 5 bases to trimming and J lost 2 bases, with 15 bases between them. CDR1 is SNHLY, CDR2 FYNNEI, per germline. The CDR3 spans 15 residues. CDR3 DNA sequence: TGTGCCAGCAGTTTCTCGGACAGTACTAACACTGAAGCTTTCTTT. It specifies CASSFSDSTNTEAFF.

The chain couples TRBV6-5 to TRBJ2-3; a weak D match, TRBD1 (5 bases). Trimming took 6 bases from V and 0 from J, leaving 13 bases between them. The CDR3 length is 15 residues. Germline CDR1 and CDR2: MNHEY and SVGAGI. This CDR3 reads CASRPDTPSTDTQYF. In nucleotides, the CDR3 is TGTGCCAGCAGGCCGGACACTCCTAGCACAGATACGCAGTATTTT.

The genes are TRBV28 and TRBJ2-5; D uncertain. CDR3 size: 14 residues. CDR1 MDHEN and CDR2 SYDVKM come from the germline V gene. Trimming pared 5 bases from V and 1 base from J, leaving 11 bases between. The CDR3 sequence: CASSLRSIQETQYF. CDR3 DNA sequence: TGTGCCAGCAGTCTACGGAGCATCCAAGAGACCCAGTACTTC.

This clone turned up a few times. The rearrangement joins TRBV27 to TRBJ2-2, with 7 bases that match TRBD2. V was clipped by 5 bases and J by 1 base; unmatched bases: 1. Germline V CDR1 and CDR2: MNHEY, SMNVEV (reference sequence). CDR3 length equals 14 residues. Written as DNA, the CDR3 is TGTGCCAGCAGTGCTAGCGGGAACACCGGGGAGCTGTTTTTT. Translation: CASSASGNTGELFF.

This chain joins TRBV11-2 and TRBJ2-2; 9 bases match TRBD1. The CDR3 totals 16 residues. The germline V gene encodes CDR1 SGHAT and CDR2 FQNNGV. The trim removed 6 bases at V and 2 bases at J, leaving 7 bases unmatched. DNA for the CDR3: TGTGCCAGCAGTTTCACAACAGGGGGCAACACCGGGGAGCTGTTTTTT. As protein: CASSFTTGGNTGELFF.

J is TRBJ2-2 and V is TRBV2; D unresolved. Deletions cut 9 bases from V and 2 bases from J, with 10 bases between. The CDR3 loop spans 13 amino acids. Germline CDR1 reads SNHLY; CDR2 reads FYNNEI. The CDR3 DNA sequence: TGTGCCAGTGACCGGTCCAACACCGGGGAGCTGTTTTTT. Protein sequence: CASDRSNTGELFF.

This clone was counted a single time. V and J are TRBV6-6 and TRBJ2-1; D gene unclear. The V gene lost 0 bases and the J gene lost 5 bases, with 14 bases spanning the gap. This CDR3 is 16 amino acids long. CDR1 and CDR2 from the germline V gene are MNHNY and SVGAGI (reference sequence). The CDR3 DNA reads as TGTGCCAGCAGTTACTCCCTATTTAGGGAAAACAATGAGCAGTTCTTC. As protein: CASSYSLFRENNEQFF.